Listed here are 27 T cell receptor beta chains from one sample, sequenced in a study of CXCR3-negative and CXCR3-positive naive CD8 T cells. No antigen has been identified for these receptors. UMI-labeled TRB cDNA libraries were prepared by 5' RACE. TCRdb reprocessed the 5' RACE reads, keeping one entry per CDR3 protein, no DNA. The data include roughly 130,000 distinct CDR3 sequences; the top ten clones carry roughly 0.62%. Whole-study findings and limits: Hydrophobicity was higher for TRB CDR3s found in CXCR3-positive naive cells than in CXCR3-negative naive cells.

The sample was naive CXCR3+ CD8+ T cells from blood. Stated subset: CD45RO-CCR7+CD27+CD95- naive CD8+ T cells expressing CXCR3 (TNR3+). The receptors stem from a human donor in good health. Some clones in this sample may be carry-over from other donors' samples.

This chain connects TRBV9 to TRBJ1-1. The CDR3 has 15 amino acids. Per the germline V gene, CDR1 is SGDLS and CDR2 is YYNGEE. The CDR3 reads CASSVGGAPNTEAFF.

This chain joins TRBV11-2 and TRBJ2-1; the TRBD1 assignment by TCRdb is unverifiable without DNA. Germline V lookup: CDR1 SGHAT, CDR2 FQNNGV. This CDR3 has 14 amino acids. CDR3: CASTRGGAEYQQFF.

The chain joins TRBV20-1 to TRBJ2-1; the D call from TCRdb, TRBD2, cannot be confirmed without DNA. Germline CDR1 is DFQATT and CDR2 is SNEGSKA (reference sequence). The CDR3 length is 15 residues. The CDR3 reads CSALGLADTYNEQFF.

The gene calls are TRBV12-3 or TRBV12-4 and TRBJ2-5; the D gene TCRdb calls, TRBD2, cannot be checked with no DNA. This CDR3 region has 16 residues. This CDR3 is CASSPSSFSYQETQYF.

The CDR3 loop is CASSESGVTYTGELFF. The chain links TRBV2 to TRBJ2-2; TCRdb's D gene call, TRBD1, goes unchecked for lack of DNA. This CDR3 has 16 residues. Germline CDR1 SNHLY, CDR2 FYNNEI. Filled out from reference TRBV2 and TRBJ2-2, the complete variable domain reads EPEVTQTPSHQVTQMGQEVILRCVPISNHLYFYWYRQILGQKVEFLVSFYNNEISEKSEIFDDQFSVERPDGSNFTLKIRSTKLEDSAMYFCASSESGVTYTGELFFGEGSRLTVL.

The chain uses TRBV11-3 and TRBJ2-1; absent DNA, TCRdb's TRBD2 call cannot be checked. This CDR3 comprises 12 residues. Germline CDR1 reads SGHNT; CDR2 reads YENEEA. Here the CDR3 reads CASSSTSVEQFF. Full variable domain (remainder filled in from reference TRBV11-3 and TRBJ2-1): EAGVVQSPRYKIIEKKQPVAFWCNPISGHNTLYWYLQNLGQGPELLIRYENEEAVDDSQLPKDRFSAERLKGVDSTLKIQPAELGDSAVYLCASSSTSVEQFFGPGTRLTVL.

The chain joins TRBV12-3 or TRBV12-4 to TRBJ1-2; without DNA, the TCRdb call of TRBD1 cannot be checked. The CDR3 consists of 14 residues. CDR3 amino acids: CASSPLGGNYGYTF.

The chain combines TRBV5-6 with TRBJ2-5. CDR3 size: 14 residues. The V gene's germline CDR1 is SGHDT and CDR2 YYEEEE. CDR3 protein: CASSLGRYQETQYF.

The CDR3 loop reads CASSQDGMALF. The V call is TRBV4-3, the J call TRBJ1-2. The CDR3 has 11 residues. Per the germline V gene, CDR1 is LGHNA and CDR2 is YSLEER.

The CDR3 sequence: CASSPTGAAEAFF. The chain combines TRBV7-9 with TRBJ1-1; as DNA is missing, the TRBD1 call by TCRdb cannot be tested. This CDR3 spans 13 amino acids. CDR1 is SEHNR, CDR2 FQNEAQ, per germline (reference sequence). The whole variable domain, remainder taken from reference TRBV7-9 and TRBJ1-1, is DTGVSQNPRHKITKRGQNVTFRCDPISEHNRLYWYRQTLGQGPEFLTYFQNEAQLEKSRLLSDRFSAERPKGSFSTLEIQRTEQGDSAMYLCASSPTGAAEAFFGQGTRLTVV.

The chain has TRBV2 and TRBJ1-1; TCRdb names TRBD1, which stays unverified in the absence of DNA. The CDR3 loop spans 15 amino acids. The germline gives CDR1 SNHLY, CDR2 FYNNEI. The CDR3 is CASSQPRQGQTEAFF. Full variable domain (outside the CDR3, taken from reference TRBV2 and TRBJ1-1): EPEVTQTPSHQVTQMGQEVILRCVPISNHLYFYWYRQILGQKVEFLVSFYNNEISEKSEIFDDQFSVERPDGSNFTLKIRSTKLEDSAMYFCASSQPRQGQTEAFFGQGTRLTVV.

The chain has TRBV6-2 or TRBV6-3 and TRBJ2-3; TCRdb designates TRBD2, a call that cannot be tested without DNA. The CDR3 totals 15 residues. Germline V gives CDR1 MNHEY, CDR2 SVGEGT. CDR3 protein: CASSSFGLAEDTQYF.

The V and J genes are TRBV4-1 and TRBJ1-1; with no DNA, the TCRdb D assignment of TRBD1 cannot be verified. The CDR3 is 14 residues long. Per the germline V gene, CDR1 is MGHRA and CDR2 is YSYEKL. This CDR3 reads CASSGGIGRGEAFF.

CDR3 sequence reads: CSVGTAQTYEQYF. The rearrangement uses TRBV29-1 and TRBJ2-7; there is no DNA to check the TCRdb D call of TRBD2. CDR1 is SQVTM and CDR2 is ANQGSEA in the germline V gene. This CDR3 spans 13 amino acids.

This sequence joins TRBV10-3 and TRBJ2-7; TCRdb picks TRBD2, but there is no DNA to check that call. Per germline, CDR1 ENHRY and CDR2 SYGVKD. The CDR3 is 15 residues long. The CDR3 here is CAISESSTGPWEQYF.

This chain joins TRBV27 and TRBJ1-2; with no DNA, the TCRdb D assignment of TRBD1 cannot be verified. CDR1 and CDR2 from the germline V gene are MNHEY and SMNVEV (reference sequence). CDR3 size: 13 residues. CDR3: CASYSRGDYGYTF.

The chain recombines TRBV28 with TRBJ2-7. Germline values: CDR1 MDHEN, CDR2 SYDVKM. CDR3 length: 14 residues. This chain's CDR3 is CASSRPDNYYEQYF.

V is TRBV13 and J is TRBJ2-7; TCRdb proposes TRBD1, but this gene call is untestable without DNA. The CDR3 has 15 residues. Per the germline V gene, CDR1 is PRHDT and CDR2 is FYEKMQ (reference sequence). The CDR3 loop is CASSLEDRVLVEQYF.

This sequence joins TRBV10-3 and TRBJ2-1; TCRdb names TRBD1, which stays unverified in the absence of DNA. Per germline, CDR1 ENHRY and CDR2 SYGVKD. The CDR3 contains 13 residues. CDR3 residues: CAISRGAMDEQFF.

CDR3 protein: CASSYSDTRLDRLRYEQYF. The chain recombines TRBV6-5 with TRBJ2-7; the TCRdb D gene call, TRBD1, has no DNA to confirm it. The CDR3 contains 19 residues. The germline gives CDR1 MNHEY, CDR2 SVGAGI.

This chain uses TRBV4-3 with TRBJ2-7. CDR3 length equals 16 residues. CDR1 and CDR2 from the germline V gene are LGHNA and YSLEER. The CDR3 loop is CASSQDVAPSPYEQYF.

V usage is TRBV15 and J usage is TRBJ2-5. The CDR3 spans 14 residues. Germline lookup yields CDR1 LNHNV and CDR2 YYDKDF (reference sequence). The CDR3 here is CATSGGPIQETQYF.

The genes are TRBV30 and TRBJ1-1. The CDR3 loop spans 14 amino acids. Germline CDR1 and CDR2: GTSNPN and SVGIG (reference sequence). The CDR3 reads CAWSVQGENTEAFF.

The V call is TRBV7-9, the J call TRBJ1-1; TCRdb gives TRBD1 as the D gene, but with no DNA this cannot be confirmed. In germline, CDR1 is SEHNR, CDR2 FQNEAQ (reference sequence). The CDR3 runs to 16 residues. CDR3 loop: CASSPQGQGVKTEAFF.

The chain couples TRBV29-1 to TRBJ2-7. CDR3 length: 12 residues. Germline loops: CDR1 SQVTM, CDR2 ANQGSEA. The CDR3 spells CSVLLPTYEQYF.

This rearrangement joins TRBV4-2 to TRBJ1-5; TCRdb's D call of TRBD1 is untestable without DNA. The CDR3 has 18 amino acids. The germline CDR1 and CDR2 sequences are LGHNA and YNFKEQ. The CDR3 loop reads CASSRLGGQGASNQPQHF.

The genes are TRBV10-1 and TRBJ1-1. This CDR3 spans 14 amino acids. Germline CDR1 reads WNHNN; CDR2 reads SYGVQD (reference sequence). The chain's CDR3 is CASSESGMGTEAFF.